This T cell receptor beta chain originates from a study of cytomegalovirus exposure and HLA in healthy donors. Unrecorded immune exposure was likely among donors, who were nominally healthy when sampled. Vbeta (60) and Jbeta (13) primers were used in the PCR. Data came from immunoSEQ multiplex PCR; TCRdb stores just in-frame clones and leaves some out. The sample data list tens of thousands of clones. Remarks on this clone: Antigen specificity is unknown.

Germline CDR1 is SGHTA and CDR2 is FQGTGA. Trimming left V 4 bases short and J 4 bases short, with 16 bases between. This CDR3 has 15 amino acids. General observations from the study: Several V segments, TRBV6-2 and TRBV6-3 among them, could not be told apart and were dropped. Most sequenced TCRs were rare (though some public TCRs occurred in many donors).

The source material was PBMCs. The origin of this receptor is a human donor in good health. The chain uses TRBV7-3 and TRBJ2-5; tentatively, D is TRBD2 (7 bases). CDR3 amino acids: CASSSGLGGPETQYF. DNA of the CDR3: TGTGCCAGCAGCTCGGGACTCGGGGGGCCAGAGACCCAGTACTTC.